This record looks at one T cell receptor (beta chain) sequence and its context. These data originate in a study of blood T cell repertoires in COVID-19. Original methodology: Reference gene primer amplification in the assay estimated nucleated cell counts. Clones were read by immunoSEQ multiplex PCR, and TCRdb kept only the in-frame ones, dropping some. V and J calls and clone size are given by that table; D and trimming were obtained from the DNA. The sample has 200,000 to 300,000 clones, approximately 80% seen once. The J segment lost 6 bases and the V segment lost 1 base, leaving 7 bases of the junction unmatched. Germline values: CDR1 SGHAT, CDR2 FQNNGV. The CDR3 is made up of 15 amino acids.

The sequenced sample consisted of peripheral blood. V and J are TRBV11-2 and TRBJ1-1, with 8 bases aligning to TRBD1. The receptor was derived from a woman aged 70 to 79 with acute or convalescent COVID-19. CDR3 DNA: TGTGCCAGCAGCTTAGCAGGGGGCGAGATCTCTGAAGCTTTCTTT. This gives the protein CASSLAGGEISEAFF.